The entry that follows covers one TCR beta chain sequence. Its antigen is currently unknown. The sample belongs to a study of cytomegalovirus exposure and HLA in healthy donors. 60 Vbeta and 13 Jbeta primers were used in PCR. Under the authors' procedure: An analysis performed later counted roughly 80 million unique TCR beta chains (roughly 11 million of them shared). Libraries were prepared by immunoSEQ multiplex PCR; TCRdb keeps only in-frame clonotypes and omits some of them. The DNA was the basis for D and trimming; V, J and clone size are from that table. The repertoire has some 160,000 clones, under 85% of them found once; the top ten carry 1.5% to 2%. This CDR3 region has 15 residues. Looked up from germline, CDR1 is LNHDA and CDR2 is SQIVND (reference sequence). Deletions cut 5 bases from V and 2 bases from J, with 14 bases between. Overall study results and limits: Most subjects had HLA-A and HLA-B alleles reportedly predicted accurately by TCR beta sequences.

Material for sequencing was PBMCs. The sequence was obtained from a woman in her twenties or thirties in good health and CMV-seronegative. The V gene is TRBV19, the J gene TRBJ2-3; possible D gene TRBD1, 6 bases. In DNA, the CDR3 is TGTGCCAGTAGTTGGGCAGGGGAAATCACAGATACGCAGTATTTT. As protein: CASSWAGEITDTQYF.